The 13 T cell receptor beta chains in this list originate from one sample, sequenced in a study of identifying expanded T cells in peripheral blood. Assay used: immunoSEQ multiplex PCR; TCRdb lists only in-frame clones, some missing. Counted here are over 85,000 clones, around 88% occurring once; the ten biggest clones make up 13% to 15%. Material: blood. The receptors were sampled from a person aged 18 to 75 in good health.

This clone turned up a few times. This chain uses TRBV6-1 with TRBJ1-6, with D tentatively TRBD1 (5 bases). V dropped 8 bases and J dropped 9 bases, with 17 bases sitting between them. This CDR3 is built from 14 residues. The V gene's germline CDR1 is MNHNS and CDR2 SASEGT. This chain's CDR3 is CASSEGIWGSPLHF. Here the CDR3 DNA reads TGTGCCAGCTCTGAGGGGATATGGGGTTCACCCCTCCACTTT.

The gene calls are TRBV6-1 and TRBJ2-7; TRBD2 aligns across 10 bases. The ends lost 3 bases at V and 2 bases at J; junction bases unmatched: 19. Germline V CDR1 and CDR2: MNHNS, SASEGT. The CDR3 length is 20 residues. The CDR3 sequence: CASSDHHQGRSSGGTYEQYF. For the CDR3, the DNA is TGTGCCAGCAGTGACCACCACCAAGGGCGATCTAGCGGGGGAACCTACGAGCAGTACTTC.

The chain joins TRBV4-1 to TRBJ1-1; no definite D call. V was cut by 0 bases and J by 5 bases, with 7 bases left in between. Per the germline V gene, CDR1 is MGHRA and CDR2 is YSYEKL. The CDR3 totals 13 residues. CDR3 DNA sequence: TGCGCCAGCAGCCAAGATGGAACGACTGAAGCTTTCTTT. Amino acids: CASSQDGTTEAFF.

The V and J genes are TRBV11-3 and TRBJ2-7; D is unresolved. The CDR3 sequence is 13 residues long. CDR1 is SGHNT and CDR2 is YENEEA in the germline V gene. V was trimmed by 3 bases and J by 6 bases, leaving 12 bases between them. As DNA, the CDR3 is TGTGCCAGCAGCTTCTCCAAAGCGAGCGAGCAGTACTTC. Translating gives CASSFSKASEQYF.

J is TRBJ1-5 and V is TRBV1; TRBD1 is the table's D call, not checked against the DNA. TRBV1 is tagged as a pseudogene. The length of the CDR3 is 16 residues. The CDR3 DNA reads TGCACCAGCAGCCCCCACAGGGGAGTTGTCGATCAGCCCCAGCATTTT. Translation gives CTSSPHRGVVDQPQHF.

The CDR3 DNA follows: TGTGCCAGCACCTCTTTCAGGGAGGACACTGAAGCTTTCTTT. Encoded protein: CASTSFREDTEAFF. This chain links TRBV5-5 with TRBJ1-1; the D gene is possibly TRBD1 (5 bases). Germline assignment: CDR1 SGHKS and CDR2 YYEKEE (reference sequence). The CDR3 runs 14 residues. The V and J ends lost 6 bases and 3 bases respectively, with 15 bases between them.

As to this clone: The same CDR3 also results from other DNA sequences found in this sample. Here the CDR3 reads CSAQGGTEAFF. The CDR3 nucleotides are TGCAGTGCCCAGGGTGGCACTGAAGCTTTCTTT. The chain couples TRBV20-1 to TRBJ1-1; possibly TRBD1 for D (5 bases). This CDR3 has 11 amino acids. The germline V and J ends were trimmed by 6 bases and 4 bases, with 9 bases remaining between them. CDR1 and CDR2 from the germline V gene are DFQATT and SNEGSKA (reference sequence).

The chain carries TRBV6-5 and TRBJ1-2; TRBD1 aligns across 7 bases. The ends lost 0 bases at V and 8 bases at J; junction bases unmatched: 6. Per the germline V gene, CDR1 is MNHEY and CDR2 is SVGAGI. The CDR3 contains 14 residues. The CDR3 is CASSYSARGRGYTF. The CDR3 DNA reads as TGTGCCAGCAGTTACTCGGCAAGGGGGCGAGGCTACACCTTC.

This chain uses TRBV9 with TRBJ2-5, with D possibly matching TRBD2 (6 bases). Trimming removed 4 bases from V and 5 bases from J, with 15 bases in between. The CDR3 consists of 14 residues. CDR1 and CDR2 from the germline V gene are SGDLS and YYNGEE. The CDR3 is CASSPRDFLETQYF. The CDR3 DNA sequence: TGTGCCAGCAGCCCAAGGGACTTTTTGGAGACCCAGTACTTC. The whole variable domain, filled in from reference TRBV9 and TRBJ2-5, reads DSGVTQTPKHLITATGQRVTLRCSPRSGDLSVYWYQQSLDQGLQFLIQYYNGEERAKGNILERFSAQQFPDLHSELNLSSLELGDSALYFCASSPRDFLETQYFGPGTRLLVL.

The CDR3 loop reads CASSVGQETQYF. CDR3 nucleotide sequence: TGTGCCAGCAGCGTCGGCCAAGAGACCCAGTACTTC. The chain combines TRBV9 with TRBJ2-5; D unclear. The CDR3 has 12 residues. Trimming took 2 bases from V and 1 from J, leaving 3 bases between them. Per the germline V gene, CDR1 is SGDLS and CDR2 is YYNGEE.

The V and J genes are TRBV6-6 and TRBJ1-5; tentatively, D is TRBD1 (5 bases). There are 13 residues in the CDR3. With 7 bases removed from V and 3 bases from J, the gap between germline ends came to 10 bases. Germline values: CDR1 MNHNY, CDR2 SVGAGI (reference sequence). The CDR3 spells CASIWGNNQPQHF. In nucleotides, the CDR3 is TGTGCCAGCATTTGGGGCAACAATCAGCCCCAGCATTTT.

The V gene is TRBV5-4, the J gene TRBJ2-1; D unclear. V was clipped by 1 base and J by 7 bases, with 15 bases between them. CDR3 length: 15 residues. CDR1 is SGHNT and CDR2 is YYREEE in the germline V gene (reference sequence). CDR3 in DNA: TGTGCCAGCAGCTTGACGTCTAGTAATCTAAATGAGCAGTTCTTC. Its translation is CASSLTSSNLNEQFF. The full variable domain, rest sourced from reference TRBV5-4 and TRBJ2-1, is ETGVTQSPTHLIKTRGQQVTLRCSSQSGHNTVSWYQQALGQGPQFIFQYYREEENGRGNFPPRFSGLQFPNYSSELNVNALELDDSALYLCASSLTSSNLNEQFFGPGTRLTVL.

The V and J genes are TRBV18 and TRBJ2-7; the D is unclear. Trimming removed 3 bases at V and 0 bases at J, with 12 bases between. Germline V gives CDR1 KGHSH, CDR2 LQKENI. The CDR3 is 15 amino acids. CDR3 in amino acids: CASSPSENLSYEQYF. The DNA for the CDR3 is TGTGCCAGCTCACCCTCCGAAAACCTCTCCTACGAGCAGTACTTC.